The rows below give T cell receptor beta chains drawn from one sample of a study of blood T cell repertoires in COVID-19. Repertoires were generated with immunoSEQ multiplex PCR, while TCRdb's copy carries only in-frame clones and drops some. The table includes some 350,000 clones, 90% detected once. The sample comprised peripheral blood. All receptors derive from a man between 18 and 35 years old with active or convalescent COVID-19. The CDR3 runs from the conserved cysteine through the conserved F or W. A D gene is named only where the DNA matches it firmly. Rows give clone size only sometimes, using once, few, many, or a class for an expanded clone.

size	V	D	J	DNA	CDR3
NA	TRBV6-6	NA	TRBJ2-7	TGTGCCAGCACCCCCAGGGCATTCCCCTCCTACGAGCAGTACTTC	CASTPRAFPSYEQYF
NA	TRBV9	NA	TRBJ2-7	TGTGCCAGCAGCGTAGGGAGCCGTCCCGGGTACGAGCAGTACTTC	CASSVGSRPGYEQYF
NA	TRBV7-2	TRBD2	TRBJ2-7	TGTGCCAGCAGCTTAAGAAGCGGGACCTACGAGCAGTACTTC	CASSLRSGTYEQYF
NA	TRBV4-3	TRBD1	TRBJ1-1	TGCGCCAGCAGCCTCGACAGGGACACTGAAGCTTTCTTT	CASSLDRDTEAFF
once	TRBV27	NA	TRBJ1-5	TGTGCCAGCAGACTAACTTTGGTCTCTCAGCCCCAGCATTTT	CASRLTLVSQPQHF
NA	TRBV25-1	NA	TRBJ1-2	TGTGCCAGCAGTTGGGGCAGGGAAATTCTCTATGGCTACACCTTC	CASSWGREILYGYTF
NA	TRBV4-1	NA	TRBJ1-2	TGCGCCAGCAGCCAAGAATTCAGCGCCCGAGGCTATGGCTACACCTTC	CASSQEFSARGYGYTF
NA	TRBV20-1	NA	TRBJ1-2	TGCAGTGCTAGTCACAGAACTAACTATGGCTACACCTTC	CSASHRTNYGYTF
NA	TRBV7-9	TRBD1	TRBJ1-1	TGTGCCAGCAGGCCAACAGGGGGCGGTCTATATGCTTTCTTT	CASRPTGGGLYAFF
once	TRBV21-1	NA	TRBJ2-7	TGTGCCAGCAGTCAAGAATCCACCGGGACAGTCGAGGACGAGCAGTACTTC	CASSQESTGTVEDEQYF
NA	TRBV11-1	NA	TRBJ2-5	TGTGCCAGTCAGACAGTATCGTGGGAGACCCAGTACTTC	CASQTVSWETQYF
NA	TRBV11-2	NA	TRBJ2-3	TGTGCCAGCAGCCTGGCCGGCACAGATACGCAGTATTTT	CASSLAGTDTQYF
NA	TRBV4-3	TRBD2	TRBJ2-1	TGCGCCAGCAGCCAGCTCCTAGCGGGAGTGGGCAATGAGCAGTTCTTC	CASSQLLAGVGNEQFF
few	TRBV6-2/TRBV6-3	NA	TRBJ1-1	TGTGCCAGCAGTTACAGGGGGGGGACTGAAGCTTTCTTT	CASSYRGGTEAFF
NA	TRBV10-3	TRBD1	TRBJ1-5	TGTGCCACCGGGACAGGGGGCAGCAATCAGCCCCAGCATTTT	CATGTGGSNQPQHF
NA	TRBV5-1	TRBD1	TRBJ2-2	TGCGCCAGCAGCAGGGGACAGACGAACACCGGGGAGCTGTTTTTT	CASSRGQTNTGELFF
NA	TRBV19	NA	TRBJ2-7	TGTGCCAGTAGTATAGGTGCGGGGGCAAACTACGTCGAGCAGTACTTC	CASSIGAGANYVEQYF
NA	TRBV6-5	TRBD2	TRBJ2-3	TGTGCCAGCAGTTACGGCGGGAGGATGTCAGATACGCAGTATTTT	CASSYGGRMSDTQYF
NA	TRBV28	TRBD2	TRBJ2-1	TGTGCCAGCTTCGGACTAGGAGACAATGAGCAGTTCTTC	CASFGLGDNEQFF
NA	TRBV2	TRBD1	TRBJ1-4	TGTGCCAGCAGGGATAACCTCCAGGGACAGGGTATTGAAAAACTGTTTTTT	CASRDNLQGQGIEKLFF
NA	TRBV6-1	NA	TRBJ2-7	TGTGCCAGCAGTGAAAGAGACATCCTCTCCTACGAGCAGTACTTC	CASSERDILSYEQYF
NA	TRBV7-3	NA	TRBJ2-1	TGTGCCAGCAGCTTACTGGCGGGGAATGAGCAGTTCTTC	CASSLLAGNEQFF
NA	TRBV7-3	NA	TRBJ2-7	TGTGCCAGCAGCTTAACTGGGTCCGCGGTCGGCTACGAGCAGTACTTC	CASSLTGSAVGYEQYF
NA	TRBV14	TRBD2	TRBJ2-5	TGTGCCAGCAGCCCGCGACTAGCGATGGAGACCCAGTACTTC	CASSPRLAMETQYF
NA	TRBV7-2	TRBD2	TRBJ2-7	TGTGCCAGCAGCAGATCCGGGACTAGCGGTACCTACGAGCAGTACTTC	CASSRSGTSGTYEQYF
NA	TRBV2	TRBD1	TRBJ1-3	TGTGCCAGCGGACTGGACAGGGGCCCGCGCTCTGGAAACACCATATATTTT	CASGLDRGPRSGNTIYF
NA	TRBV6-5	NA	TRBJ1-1	TGTGCCAGCAGTTACTCGAGTACAGGATGGGGAACTGAAGCTTTCTTT	CASSYSSTGWGTEAFF
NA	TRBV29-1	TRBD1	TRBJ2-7	TGCAGCGTTGAAGGTATCACACAGGGGGAGGACGAGCAGTACTTC	CSVEGITQGEDEQYF
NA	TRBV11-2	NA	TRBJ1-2	TGTGCCAGCAGCAGCGGGGCTGGGCATGGGTATGGCTACACCTTC	CASSSGAGHGYGYTF